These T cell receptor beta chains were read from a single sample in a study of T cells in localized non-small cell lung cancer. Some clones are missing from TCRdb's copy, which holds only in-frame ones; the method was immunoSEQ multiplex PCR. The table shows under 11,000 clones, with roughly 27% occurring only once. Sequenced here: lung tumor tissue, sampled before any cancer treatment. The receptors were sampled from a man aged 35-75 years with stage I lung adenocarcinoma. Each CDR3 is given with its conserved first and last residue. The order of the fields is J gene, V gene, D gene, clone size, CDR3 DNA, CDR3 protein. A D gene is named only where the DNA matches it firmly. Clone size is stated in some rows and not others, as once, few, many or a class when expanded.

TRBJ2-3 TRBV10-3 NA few TGTGCCAGCCCCCGAGGGGGGGAGGCAGATACGCAGTATTTT CASPRGGEADTQYF
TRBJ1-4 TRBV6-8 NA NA TGTGCCAGCAGTTACTCTCCAGGGAATTCGGAAAAACTGTTTTTT CASSYSPGNSEKLFF
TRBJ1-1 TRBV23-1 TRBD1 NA TGCGCCAGCAGTCACTGGGAACAGGGGAGGGACACTGAAGCTTTCTTT CASSHWEQGRDTEAFF
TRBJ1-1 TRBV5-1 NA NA TGCGCCAGCAGCTTTACGGGAATGAACACTGAAGCTTTCTTT CASSFTGMNTEAFF
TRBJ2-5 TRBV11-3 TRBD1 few TGTGCCAGCAGCTTAGGCGGACAGGGCCTAGAGACCCAGTACTTC CASSLGGQGLETQYF
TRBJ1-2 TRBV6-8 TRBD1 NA TGTGCCATCAGCCCCGGACAGGGTCGATATGGCTACACCTTC CAISPGQGRYGYTF
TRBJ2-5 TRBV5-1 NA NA TGCGCCAGCAGCCCGGCAGGGGGGTTTAAAGAGACCCAGTACTTC CASSPAGGFKETQYF
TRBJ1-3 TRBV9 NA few TGTGCCAGCCTCTCCGATCTTAGGGGAAACACCATATATTTT CASLSDLRGNTIYF
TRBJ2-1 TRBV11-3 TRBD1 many TGTGCCAGCAGCCCGCCCATGATGACAGGGGCTTTACAGTTCTTC CASSPPMMTGALQFF
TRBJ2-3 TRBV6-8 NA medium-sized TGTGCCAGCAGTAGTGGTGGGGGAGCGGATACGCAGTATTTT CASSSGGGADTQYF
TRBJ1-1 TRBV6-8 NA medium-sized TGTGCCAGCAGTGTTTTGGGGGTAGGCACTGAAGCTTTCTTT CASSVLGVGTEAFF
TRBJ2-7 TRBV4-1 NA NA TGCGCCAGCAGCCAAGATTGGGGCTACGAGCAGTACTTC CASSQDWGYEQYF
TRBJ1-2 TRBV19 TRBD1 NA TGTGCCAGTAGAGGGACAGGCTATGGCTACACCTTC CASRGTGYGYTF
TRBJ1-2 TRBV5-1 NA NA TGCGCCAGCAGCTTGCAGGGACCTAACTATGGCTACACCTTC CASSLQGPNYGYTF
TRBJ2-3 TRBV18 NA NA TGTGCCAGCTCACCAAGAAACACAGATACGCAGTATTTT CASSPRNTDTQYF
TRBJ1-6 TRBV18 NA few TGTGCCAGCTCACTACAGGGCTTCACTAGGAGCTCCTATAATTCACCCCTCCACTTT CASSLQGFTRSSYNSPLHF
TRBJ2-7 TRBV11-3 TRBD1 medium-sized TGTGCCAGCAGCTTCATCGGACAGGGCTCCTACGAGCAGTACTTC CASSFIGQGSYEQYF
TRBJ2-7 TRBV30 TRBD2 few TGTGCCTGGAGTCCATGGGGGGGACTTCAAGAGCAGTACTTC CAWSPWGGLQEQYF
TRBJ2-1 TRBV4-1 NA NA TGCGCCAGCAGCCAAGGGGTACTCAGGGGCCGTCTGAGGAATGAGCAGTTCTTC CASSQGVLRGRLRNEQFF
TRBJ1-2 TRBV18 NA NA TGTGCCAGCTCACCAGCAGTGGGACCCTCCTATGGCTACACCTTC CASSPAVGPSYGYTF
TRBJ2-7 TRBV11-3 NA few TGTGCCAGCAGCCCTGACGGGGGCAGGTCCTACGAGCAGTACTTC CASSPDGGRSYEQYF
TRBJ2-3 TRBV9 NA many TGTGCCAGCAGCGTAGGAGCTAGCACAGATACGCAGTATTTT CASSVGASTDTQYF
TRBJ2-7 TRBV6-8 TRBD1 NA TGTGCCAGCAGGACCAGGACAGGGTATGGGAAGCAGTACTTC CASRTRTGYGKQYF
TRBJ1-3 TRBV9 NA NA TGTGCCAGCAGCGTAGTTCGTACTGGAAACACCATATATTTT CASSVVRTGNTIYF
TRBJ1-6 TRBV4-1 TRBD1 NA TGCGCCAGCAGTCATCTACCCCGGGACAGGGGGGGAAGTAGTGATTCACCCCTCCACTTT CASSHLPRDRGGSSDSPLHF
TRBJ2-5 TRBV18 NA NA TGTGCCAGCTCAGGGGATCGAGAGACCCAGTACTTC CASSGDRETQYF
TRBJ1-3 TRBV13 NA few TGTGCCAGCAGCTTAGCGACGCGCTCTGGAAACACCATATATTTT CASSLATRSGNTIYF
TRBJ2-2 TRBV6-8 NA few TGTGCCAGCAGTGTCGGGCTAGACACCGGGGAGCTGTTTTTT CASSVGLDTGELFF
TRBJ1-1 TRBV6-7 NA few TGTGCCAGCAGCCCCGTGACTGAAGCTTTCTTT CASSPVTEAFF
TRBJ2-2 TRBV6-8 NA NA TGTGCCAGCAGTGACCGGTTCGGGGGGCCGGGGGAGCTGTTTTTT CASSDRFGGPGELFF
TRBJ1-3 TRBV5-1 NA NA TGCGCCAGCAGCTTGGCAGGGTACTCTGGAAACACCATATATTTT CASSLAGYSGNTIYF
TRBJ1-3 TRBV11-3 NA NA TGTGCCAGCAGCCTATCTGGGGGGAGCGGAAACACCATATATTTT CASSLSGGSGNTIYF
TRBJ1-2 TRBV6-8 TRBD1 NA TGTGCCAGCAGCTACGGGACAGGGGATTATGGCTACACCTTC CASSYGTGDYGYTF
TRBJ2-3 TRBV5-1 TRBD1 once TGCGCCAGCAGTTTGGGACAGGGGGCAGATACGCAGTATTTT CASSLGQGADTQYF
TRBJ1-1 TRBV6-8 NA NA TGTGCCAGCAGTGACCAGGCAGGGAGGGACACTGAAGCTTTCTTT CASSDQAGRDTEAFF
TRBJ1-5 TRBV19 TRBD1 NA TGTGCCAGTAGTCACAGGGGACAGGTTAGCAATCAGCCCCAGCATTTT CASSHRGQVSNQPQHF
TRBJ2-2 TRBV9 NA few TGTGCCAGCAGCTTCAAGGGGACTAACACCGGGGAGCTGTTTTTT CASSFKGTNTGELFF
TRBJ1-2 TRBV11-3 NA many TGTGCCAGCAGCCCGCTACAGGGTAACTATGGCTACACCTTC CASSPLQGNYGYTF
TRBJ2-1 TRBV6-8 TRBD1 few TGTGCCATCCAGGGGGTGGGTTCCGGTGAGCAGTTCTTC CAIQGVGSGEQFF
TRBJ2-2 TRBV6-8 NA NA TGTGCCAGCGAAGTGGGAGAGTATGGTCCCGGGGAGCTGTTTTTT CASEVGEYGPGELFF
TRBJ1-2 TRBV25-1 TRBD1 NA TGTGCCAGCAGTGGGGGACAGGGGAGGGGCTACACCTTC CASSGGQGRGYTF
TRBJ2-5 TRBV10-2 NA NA TGCGCCACCATGACGGTAGAGGACCAAGAGACCCAGTACTTC CATMTVEDQETQYF
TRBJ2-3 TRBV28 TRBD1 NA TGTGCCAGCGAGCCAGGGGGTACAGATACGCAGTATTTT CASEPGGTDTQYF
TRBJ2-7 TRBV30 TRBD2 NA TGTGCCTGGAGTGTTGCTGGACTAGCCTACGAGCAGTACTTC CAWSVAGLAYEQYF
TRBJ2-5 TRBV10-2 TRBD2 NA TGCGCCAGCAGTGTTCGACTAGCGGGGGGATCCGAGACCCAGTACTTC CASSVRLAGGSETQYF
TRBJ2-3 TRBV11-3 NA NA TGTGCCAGCAGCCAAGGGCGGGAAATCACAGATACGCAGTATTTT CASSQGREITDTQYF
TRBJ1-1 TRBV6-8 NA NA TGTGCCAGCATACCGGGCCATAGGAACACTGAAGCTTTCTTT CASIPGHRNTEAFF
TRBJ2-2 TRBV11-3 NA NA TGTGCCAGCAGCCTCCAGAAGCAGGGAACACACATCACCGGGGAGCTGTTTTTT CASSLQKQGTHITGELFF
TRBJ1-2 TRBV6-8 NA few TGTGCCAGCAGTTACTCGGGGGGCCTGGGCTACACCTTC CASSYSGGLGYTF
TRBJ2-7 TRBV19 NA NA TGTGCCAGTAGTACGTCCAGGGGGGCCCTCTACGAGCAGTACTTC CASSTSRGALYEQYF
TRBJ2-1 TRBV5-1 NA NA TGCGCCAGCAGCTTGGTTGGGAGCTCCTACAATGAGCAGTTCTTC CASSLVGSSYNEQFF